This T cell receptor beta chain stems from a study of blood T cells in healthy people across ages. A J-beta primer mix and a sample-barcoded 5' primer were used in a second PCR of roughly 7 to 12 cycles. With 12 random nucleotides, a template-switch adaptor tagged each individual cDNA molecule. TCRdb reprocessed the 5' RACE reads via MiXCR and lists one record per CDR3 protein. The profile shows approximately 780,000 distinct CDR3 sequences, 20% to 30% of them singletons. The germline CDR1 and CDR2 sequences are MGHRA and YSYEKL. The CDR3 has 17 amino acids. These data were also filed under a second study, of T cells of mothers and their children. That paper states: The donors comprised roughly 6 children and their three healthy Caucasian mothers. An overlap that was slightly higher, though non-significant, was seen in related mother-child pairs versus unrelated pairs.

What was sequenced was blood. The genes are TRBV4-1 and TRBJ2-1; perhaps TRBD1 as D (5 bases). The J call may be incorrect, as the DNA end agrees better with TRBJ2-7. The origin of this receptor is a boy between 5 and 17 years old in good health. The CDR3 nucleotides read TGCGCCAGCAGCCAAGAAGGAGCCAGGGCTTTATGGGATGAGCAGTACTTC. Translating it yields CASSQEGARALWDEQYF.